These 8 T cell receptor beta chains were all obtained from the same sample, sequenced in a study of blood T cells in healthy people across ages. Primed by a sample-barcoded 5' primer and a J-beta primer mix, a second PCR proceeded for roughly 7 to 12 cycles. TCRdb recomputed calls from the 5' RACE reads with MiXCR, one row per CDR3 protein. The data hold roughly 640,000 distinct CDR3 sequences, with approximately 30% observed a single time. The sample taken for sequencing was blood. The receptors were sampled from a woman of 80 years or more in good health.

This clonotype was picked up many times. V gene TRBV20-1 combines with J gene TRBJ2-7, with D maybe TRBD1 (5 bases). V lost 0 bases to trimming and J lost 1 base, with 22 bases between them. The CDR3 consists of 18 residues. Germline assignment: CDR1 DFQATT and CDR2 SNEGSKA (reference sequence). CDR3 sequence: CSARDFPQGMEWSYEQYF. The DNA of the CDR3 is TGCAGTGCTAGAGATTTCCCCCAGGGCATGGAATGGTCCTACGAGCAGTACTTC.

CDR3 nucleotide sequence: TGTGCCAGCAGCTTGGGGACAGGACGCTCTGGAAACACCATATATTTT. Residues: CASSLGTGRSGNTIYF. This chain joins TRBV5-5 and TRBJ1-3, with 7 bases lining up with TRBD1. There are 16 residues in the CDR3. The V and J ends lost 0 bases and 0 bases, in that order; junction bases with no gene match: 3. Looked up from germline, CDR1 is SGHKS and CDR2 is YYEKEE (reference sequence).

This clonotype has at least ten counts. In DNA form, the CDR3 reads TGTGCCAGCAGTACCGGGACAGGGTACAGCTACACCTTC. This gives the protein CASSTGTGYSYTF. The chain joins TRBV6-2 or TRBV6-3 to TRBJ1-2; 9 nucleotides align to TRBD1. Germline values: CDR1 MNHEY, CDR2 SVGEGT. The CDR3 has 13 amino acids. V was pared by 5 bases and J by 9 bases, with 7 bases of the junction left unmatched.

This clonotype has a count of ten or more. The chain has TRBV4-1 and TRBJ2-7; possible D gene TRBD1, 6 bases. This CDR3 contains 16 residues. Trimming pared 0 bases from V and 0 bases from J, leaving 12 bases between. Germline loops: CDR1 MGHRA, CDR2 YSYEKL. In nucleotides, the CDR3 is TGCGCCAGCAGCCAAGATCGGGACAAATTCTCCTACGAGCAGTACTTC. It encodes CASSQDRDKFSYEQYF.

Concerning this clonotype itself: It may be a read error: a sequence one base away is much more abundant. V and J are TRBV3-1 and TRBJ2-1; D gene unclear. Per germline, CDR1 LGHDT and CDR2 YNNKEL (reference sequence). The CDR3 covers 12 residues. CDR3 in DNA: TGTGCCAGCGGCCAAGAATATCCGCCGCAGTTCTTC. It is translated as CASGQEYPPQFF.

J is TRBJ1-1 and V is TRBV20-1; TRBD1 might be the D (6 bases). The CDR3 length is 16 residues. V gave up 6 bases and J gave up 4 bases, with 24 bases separating them. Germline assignment: CDR1 DFQATT and CDR2 SNEGSKA (reference sequence). CDR3 region: CSAPGKAGALSTEAFF. The CDR3 nucleotides read TGCAGTGCCCCCGGGAAAGCGGGGGCCTTGTCCACTGAAGCTTTCTTT.

As concerns this clonotype: Sequence at one end of the junction differs from germline and may be a read error. This rearrangement joins TRBV7-6 to TRBJ2-1, with D perhaps being TRBD1 or TRBD2 (5 bases each). The length of the CDR3 is 15 residues. The germline V gene encodes CDR1 SGHVS and CDR2 FNYEAQ. Here the CDR3 reads CASSLAGSGFNEQFF. The CDR3 DNA is TGTGCCAGCAGCCTAGCAGGGTCAGGGTTCAATGAGCAGTTCTTC.

A word on this clonotype: This may come from a read error, since a much larger clone is one base off. The chain has TRBV4-2 and TRBJ1-1; no definite D call. This CDR3 spans 16 amino acids. Germline-derived CDR1 and CDR2 are LGHNA and YNFKEQ. CDR3 residues: CASSQGEGEPNTGAFF. CDR3 nucleotides: TGTGCCAGCAGCCAAGGGGAGGGAGAACCGAACACTGGAGCTTTCTTT.